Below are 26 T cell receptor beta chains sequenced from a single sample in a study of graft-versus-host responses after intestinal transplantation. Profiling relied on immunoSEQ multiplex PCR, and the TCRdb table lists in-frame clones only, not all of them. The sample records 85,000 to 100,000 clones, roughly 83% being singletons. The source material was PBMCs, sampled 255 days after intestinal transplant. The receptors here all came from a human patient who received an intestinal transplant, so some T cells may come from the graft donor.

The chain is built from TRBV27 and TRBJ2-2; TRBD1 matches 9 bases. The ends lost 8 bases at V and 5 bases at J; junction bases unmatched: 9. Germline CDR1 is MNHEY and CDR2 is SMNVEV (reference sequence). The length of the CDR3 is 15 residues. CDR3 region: CASRPRTGATGELFF. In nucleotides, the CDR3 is TGTGCCAGCCGCCCTCGGACAGGGGCGACCGGGGAGCTGTTTTTT.

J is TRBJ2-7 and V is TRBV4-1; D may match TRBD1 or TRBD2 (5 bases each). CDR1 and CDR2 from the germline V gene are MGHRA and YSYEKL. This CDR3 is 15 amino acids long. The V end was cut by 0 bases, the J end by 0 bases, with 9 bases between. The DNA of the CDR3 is TGCGCCAGCAGCCAAGAAGGGACGGTCTCCTACGAGCAGTACTTC. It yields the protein CASSQEGTVSYEQYF.

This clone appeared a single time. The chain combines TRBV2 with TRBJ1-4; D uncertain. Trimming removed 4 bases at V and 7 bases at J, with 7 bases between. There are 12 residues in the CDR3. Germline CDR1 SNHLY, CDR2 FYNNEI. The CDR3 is CASSGTPEKLFF. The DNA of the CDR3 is TGTGCCAGCAGTGGGACCCCTGAAAAACTGTTTTTT.

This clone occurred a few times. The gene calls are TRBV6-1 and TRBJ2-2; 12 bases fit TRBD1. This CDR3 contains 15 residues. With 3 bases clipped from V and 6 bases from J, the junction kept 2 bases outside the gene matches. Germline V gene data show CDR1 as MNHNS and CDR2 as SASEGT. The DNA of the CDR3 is TGTGCCAGCAGTGAGGGACAGGGGGCGGCCGGGGAGCTGTTTTTT. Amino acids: CASSEGQGAAGELFF.

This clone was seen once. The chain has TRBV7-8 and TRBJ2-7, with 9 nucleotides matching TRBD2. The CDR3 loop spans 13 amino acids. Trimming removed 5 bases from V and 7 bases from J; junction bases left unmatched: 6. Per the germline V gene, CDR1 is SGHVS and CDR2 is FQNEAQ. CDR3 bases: TGTGCCAGCAGCCAGAGCGGGGGGTGGGAGCAGTACTTC. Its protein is CASSQSGGWEQYF.

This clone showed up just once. CDR3 DNA sequence: TGTGCCAGCAGCTTAGTAGGCACAGGGGGCCTTCGGGACAATGAGCAGTTCTTC. Encoded protein: CASSLVGTGGLRDNEQFF. The chain carries TRBV7-2 and TRBJ2-1, with 9 bases aligning to TRBD1. Unmatched junction bases numbered 12, after V lost 1 base and J lost 5 bases. Looked up from germline, CDR1 is SGHTA and CDR2 is FQGNSA. The CDR3 totals 18 residues.

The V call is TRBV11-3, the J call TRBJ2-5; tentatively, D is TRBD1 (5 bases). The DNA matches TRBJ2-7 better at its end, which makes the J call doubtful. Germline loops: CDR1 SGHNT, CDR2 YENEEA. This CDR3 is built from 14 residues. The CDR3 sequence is CASSLGGGSYEQYF. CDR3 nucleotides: TGTGCCAGCAGCTTAGGGGGCGGTTCCTACGAGCAGTACTTC.

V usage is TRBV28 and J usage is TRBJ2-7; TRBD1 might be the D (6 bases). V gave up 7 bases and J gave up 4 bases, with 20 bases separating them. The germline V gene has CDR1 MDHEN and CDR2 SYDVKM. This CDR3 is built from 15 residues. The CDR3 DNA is TGTGCCAGCAATAGTGAGCCTGCTCAGGGGTACGAGCAGTACTTC. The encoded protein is CASNSEPAQGYEQYF.

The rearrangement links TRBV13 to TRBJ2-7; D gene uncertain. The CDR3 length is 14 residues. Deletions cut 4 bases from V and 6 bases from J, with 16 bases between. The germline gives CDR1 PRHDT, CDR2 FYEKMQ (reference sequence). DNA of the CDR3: TGTGCCAGCAGCTACAATCCCCAAGCCGGCGAGCAGTACTTC. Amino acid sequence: CASSYNPQAGEQYF.

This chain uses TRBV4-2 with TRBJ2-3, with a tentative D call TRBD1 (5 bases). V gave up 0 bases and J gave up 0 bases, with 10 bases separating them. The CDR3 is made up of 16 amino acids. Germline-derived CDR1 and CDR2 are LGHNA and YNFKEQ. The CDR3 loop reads CASSQDPAGSTDTQYF. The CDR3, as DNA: TGTGCCAGCAGCCAAGATCCCGCAGGGAGCACAGATACGCAGTATTTT.

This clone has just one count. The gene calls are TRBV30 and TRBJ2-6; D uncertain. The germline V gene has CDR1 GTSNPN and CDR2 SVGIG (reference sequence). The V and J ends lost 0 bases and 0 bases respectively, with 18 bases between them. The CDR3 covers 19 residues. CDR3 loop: CAWSVGFWGPHSGANVLTF. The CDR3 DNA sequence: TGTGCCTGGAGTGTTGGGTTCTGGGGTCCCCACTCTGGGGCCAACGTCCTGACTTTC.

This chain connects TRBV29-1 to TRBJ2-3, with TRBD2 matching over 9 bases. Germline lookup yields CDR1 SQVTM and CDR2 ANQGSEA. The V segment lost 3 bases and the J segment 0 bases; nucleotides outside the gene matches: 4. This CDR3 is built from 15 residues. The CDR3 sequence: CSVEMREGSTDTQYF. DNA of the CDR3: TGCAGCGTTGAGATGCGGGAGGGGAGCACAGATACGCAGTATTTT.

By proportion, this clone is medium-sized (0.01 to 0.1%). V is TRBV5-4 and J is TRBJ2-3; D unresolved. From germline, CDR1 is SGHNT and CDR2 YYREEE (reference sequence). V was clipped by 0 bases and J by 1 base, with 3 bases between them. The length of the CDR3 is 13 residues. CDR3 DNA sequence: TGTGCCAGCAGCTTGGCCGGCACAGATACGCAGTATTTT. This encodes CASSLAGTDTQYF.

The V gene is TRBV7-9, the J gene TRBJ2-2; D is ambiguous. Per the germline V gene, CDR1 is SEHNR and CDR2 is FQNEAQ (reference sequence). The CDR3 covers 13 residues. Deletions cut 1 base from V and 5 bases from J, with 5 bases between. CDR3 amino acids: CASSLGWTGELFF. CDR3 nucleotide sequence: TGTGCCAGCAGCTTAGGATGGACCGGGGAGCTGTTTTTT. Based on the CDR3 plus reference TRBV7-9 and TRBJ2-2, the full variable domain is DTGVSQNPRHKITKRGQNVTFRCDPISEHNRLYWYRQTLGQGPEFLTYFQNEAQLEKSRLLSDRFSAERPKGSFSTLEIQRTEQGDSAMYLCASSLGWTGELFFGEGSRLTVL.

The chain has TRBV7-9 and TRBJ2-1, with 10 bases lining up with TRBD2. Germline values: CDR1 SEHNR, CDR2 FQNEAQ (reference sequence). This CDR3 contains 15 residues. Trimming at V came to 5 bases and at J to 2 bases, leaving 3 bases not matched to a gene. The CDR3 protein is CASSTSGTPYNEQFF. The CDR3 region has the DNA TGTGCCAGCAGCACTAGCGGGACCCCCTACAATGAGCAGTTCTTC.

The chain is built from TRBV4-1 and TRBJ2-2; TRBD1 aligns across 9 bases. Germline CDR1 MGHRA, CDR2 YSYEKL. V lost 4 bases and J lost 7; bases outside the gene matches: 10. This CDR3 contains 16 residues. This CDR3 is CASSPPTGGFHGELFF. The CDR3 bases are TGCGCCAGCAGCCCGCCGACAGGGGGGTTCCACGGGGAGCTGTTTTTT.

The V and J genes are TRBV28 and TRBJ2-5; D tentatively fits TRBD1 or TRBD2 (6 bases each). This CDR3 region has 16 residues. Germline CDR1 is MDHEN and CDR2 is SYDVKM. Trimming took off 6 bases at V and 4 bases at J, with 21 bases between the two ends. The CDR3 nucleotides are TGTGCCAGCAGCTCCTACCACAGGGAGGCGGGAGAGACCCAGTACTTC. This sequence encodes CASSSYHREAGETQYF.

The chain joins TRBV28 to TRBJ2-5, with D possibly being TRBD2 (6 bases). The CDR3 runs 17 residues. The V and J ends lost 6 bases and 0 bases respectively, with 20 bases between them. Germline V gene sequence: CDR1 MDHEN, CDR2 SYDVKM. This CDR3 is CASSKRARAKYQETQYF. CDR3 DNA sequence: TGTGCCAGCAGCAAGCGGGCCAGGGCCAAGTACCAAGAGACCCAGTACTTC.

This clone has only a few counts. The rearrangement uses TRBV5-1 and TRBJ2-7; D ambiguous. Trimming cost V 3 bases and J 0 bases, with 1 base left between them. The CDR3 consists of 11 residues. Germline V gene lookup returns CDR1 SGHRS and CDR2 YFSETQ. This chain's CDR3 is CASSSSYEQYF. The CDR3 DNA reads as TGCGCCAGCAGCTCCTCCTACGAGCAGTACTTC.

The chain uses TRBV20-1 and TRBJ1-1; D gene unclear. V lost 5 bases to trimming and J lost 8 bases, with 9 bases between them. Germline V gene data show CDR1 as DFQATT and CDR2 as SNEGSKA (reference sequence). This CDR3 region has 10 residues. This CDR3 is CSAPYPEAFF. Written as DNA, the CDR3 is TGCAGTGCTCCTTATCCGGAAGCTTTCTTT.

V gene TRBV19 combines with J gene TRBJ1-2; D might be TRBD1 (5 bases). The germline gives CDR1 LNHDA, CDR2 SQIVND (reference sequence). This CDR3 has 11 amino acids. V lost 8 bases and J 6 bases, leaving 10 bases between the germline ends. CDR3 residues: CASGTGDGYTF. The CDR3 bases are TGTGCCAGTGGGACCGGCGATGGCTACACCTTC.

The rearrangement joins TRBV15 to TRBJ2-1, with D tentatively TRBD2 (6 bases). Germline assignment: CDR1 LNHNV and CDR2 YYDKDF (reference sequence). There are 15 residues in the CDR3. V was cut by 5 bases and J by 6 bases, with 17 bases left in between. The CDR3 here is CATSRDSTAGNEQFF. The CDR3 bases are TGTGCCACCAGCCGGGACTCCACAGCGGGCAATGAGCAGTTCTTC.

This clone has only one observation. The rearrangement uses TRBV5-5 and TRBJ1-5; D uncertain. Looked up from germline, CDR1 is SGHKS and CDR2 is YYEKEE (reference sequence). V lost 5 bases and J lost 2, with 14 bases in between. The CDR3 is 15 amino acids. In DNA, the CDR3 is TGTGCCAGCAGGCCTTGGGATGATGGCAATCAGCCCCAGCATTTT. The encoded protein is CASRPWDDGNQPQHF.

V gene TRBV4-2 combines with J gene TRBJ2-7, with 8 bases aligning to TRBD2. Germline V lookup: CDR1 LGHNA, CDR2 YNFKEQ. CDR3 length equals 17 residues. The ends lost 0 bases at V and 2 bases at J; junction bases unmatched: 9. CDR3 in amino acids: CASSQDLGGGRPYEQYF. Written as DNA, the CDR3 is TGTGCCAGCAGCCAAGATCTCGGCGGCGGGAGGCCCTACGAGCAGTACTTC.

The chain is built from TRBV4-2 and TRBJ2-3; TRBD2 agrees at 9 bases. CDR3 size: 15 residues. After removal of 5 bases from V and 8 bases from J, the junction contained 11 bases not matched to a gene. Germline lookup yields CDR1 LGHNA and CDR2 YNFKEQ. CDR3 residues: CASSYNLAGTITQYF. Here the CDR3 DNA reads TGTGCCAGCAGCTACAATCTAGCGGGAACTATTACGCAGTATTTT.

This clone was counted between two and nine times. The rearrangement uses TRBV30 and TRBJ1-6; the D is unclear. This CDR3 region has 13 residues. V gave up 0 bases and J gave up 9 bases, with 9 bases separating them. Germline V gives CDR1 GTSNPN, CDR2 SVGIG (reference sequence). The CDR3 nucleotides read TGTGCCTGGAGTGTAGGGTCCCTTTCACCCCTCCACTTT. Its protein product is CAWSVGSLSPLHF.